This TCR beta chain was obtained from a study of blood T cell repertoires in COVID-19. Only in-frame clones appear in the TCRdb table, and some are missing; sequencing was by immunoSEQ multiplex PCR. Here the sample spans a few hundred thousand clones, nearly 90% being singletons. Per germline, CDR1 SEHNR and CDR2 FQNEAQ (reference sequence). The CDR3 sequence is 15 residues long. The V end lost 1 base, the J end lost 0 bases, and 7 bases lay between the germline ends. The sequence was collected from a woman aged 18-29 years with acute COVID-19. The rearrangement uses TRBV7-9 and TRBJ1-3; D is unresolved. The sequencing input was PBMCs or T cells enriched from blood (not recorded which). The CDR3 DNA sequence: TGTGCCAGCAGCTTAGTGGCCCTCTCTGGAAACACCATATATTTT. Its translation is CASSLVALSGNTIYF.